This T cell receptor beta chain was recovered during a study of T cells expressing NK-cell markers. Whole-study findings and limits: The study did not resolve the HCMV specificity of expanded NKG2C+ T cell clones. The contribution of dominant NKG2C+ clonotypes to CD8+ T cells in about 6 donors was roughly 1.0-7.5%.

It was by 5'RACE template switching with UMIs that TCR beta cDNA was made. TCRdb re-analyzed the 5' RACE reads; it lists each CDR3 protein once, without DNA. In total, the table holds 400,000 to 500,000 distinct CDR3 sequences. The CDR3 is 15 amino acids. Germline loops: CDR1 LGHNA, CDR2 YSLEER. As for this clonotype: As yet, its antigen is unknown.

The sequence was collected from a woman aged 18 to 69 in good health. This rearrangement joins TRBV4-3 to TRBJ2-5; TCRdb outputs TRBD2, but without DNA this stays unchecked. The sequencing input was blood T cells: a sorted CD56 or NKG2C T cell subset, CD4+ or CD8+ T cells, or bulk PBMC T cells (not recorded which). The CDR3: CASSQGTSGKETQYF.